These 25 T cell receptor beta chains share one sample of origin, sequenced in a study of beta chain features in type 1 diabetes. The whole isolated RNA underwent reverse transcription, so sequencing captured expressed TCRB transcripts. The protocol was immunoSEQ multiplex PCR, while the TCRdb copy is restricted to in-frame clones and leaves out a portion. The sample yields 330,000 or so clones, around 12% seen once. Points from the study as a whole: All four CD4+ subsets from Type 1 diabetes patients carried moderately but significantly shorter TCRB CDR3s.

What these receptors recognize is not known. Sequencing was performed on naive CD4+ T cells from blood. All receptors derive from a young woman with type 1 diabetes.

This clone was detected only a few times. The V gene is TRBV7-9, the J gene TRBJ1-5; possible D gene TRBD1, 6 bases. The V end lost 5 bases, the J end lost 3 bases, and 14 bases lay between the germline ends. CDR3 size: 15 residues. Germline CDR1 reads SEHNR; CDR2 reads FQNEAQ (reference sequence). Here the CDR3 reads CASSPTGNPNQPQHF. DNA for the CDR3: TGTGCCAGCAGCCCTACAGGGAACCCCAATCAGCCCCAGCATTTT.

This clone was observed a few times. The chain joins TRBV20-1 to TRBJ2-1; D not certain. CDR3 length: 11 residues. The V gene lost 7 bases and the J gene lost 4 bases, with 8 bases spanning the gap. Per the germline V gene, CDR1 is DFQATT and CDR2 is SNEGSKA (reference sequence). The CDR3 DNA sequence: TGCAGTGAGTTGAGATACAATGAGCAGTTCTTC. The encoded protein is CSELRYNEQFF.

This clone was seen a few times. The rearrangement joins TRBV28 to TRBJ1-1; D is unresolved. Germline V CDR1 and CDR2: MDHEN, SYDVKM. This CDR3 region has 12 residues. Deletions cut 6 bases from V and 1 base from J, with 6 bases between. CDR3 residues: CASRLPNTEAFF. Written as DNA, the CDR3 is TGTGCCAGCAGACTGCCGAACACTGAAGCTTTCTTT.

J is TRBJ2-2 and V is TRBV9; perhaps TRBD2 as D (6 bases). Germline loops: CDR1 SGDLS, CDR2 YYNGEE. The CDR3 is made up of 19 amino acids. V was clipped by 4 bases and J by 2 bases, with 24 bases between them. CDR3 loop: CASSPRLSRDFQNTGELFF. Written as DNA, the CDR3 is TGTGCCAGCAGCCCCCGACTAAGCAGGGACTTCCAAAACACCGGGGAGCTGTTTTTT.

The chain combines TRBV15 with TRBJ2-5; no reliable D call. V gave up 0 bases and J gave up 3 bases, with 11 bases separating them. Germline V gives CDR1 LNHNV, CDR2 YYDKDF (reference sequence). The CDR3 sequence is 15 residues long. The CDR3 DNA reads as TGTGCCACCAGCAGAGATCAAGTGGTAGAAGAGACCCAGTACTTC. As protein: CATSRDQVVEETQYF.

The chain is built from TRBV14 and TRBJ2-1; 8 bases agree with TRBD2. There are 16 residues in the CDR3. With V trimmed by 1 base and J by 8 bases, 10 bases remained unmatched. Looked up from germline, CDR1 is SGHDN and CDR2 is FVKESK. The CDR3 nucleotides are TGTGCCAGCAGCCAAGGTAGGACTAGCTTATGGGATGAGCAGTTCTTC. It specifies CASSQGRTSLWDEQFF.

The V and J genes are TRBV28 and TRBJ2-3; D is undetermined. The CDR3 spans 14 residues. The V and J ends lost 4 bases and 1 base respectively, with 9 bases between them. From germline, CDR1 is MDHEN and CDR2 SYDVKM. This CDR3 reads CASSSSTGTDTQYF. The CDR3 DNA reads as TGTGCCAGCAGTTCCTCGACTGGCACAGATACGCAGTATTTT.

This clone was seen a handful of times. This sequence joins TRBV6-5 and TRBJ1-2; possibly TRBD1 for D (6 bases). The germline V gene has CDR1 MNHEY and CDR2 SVGAGI. The CDR3 extends over 13 amino acids. Trimming removed 7 bases at V and 7 bases at J, with 16 bases between. DNA for the CDR3: TGTGCCAGCACCCCGGGGGGGGCGCGTGGCTACACCTTC. Its protein product is CASTPGGARGYTF.

This clone was seen only a few times. The chain links TRBV2 to TRBJ2-6; D might be TRBD1 (5 bases). The length of the CDR3 is 15 residues. Trimming left V 5 bases short and J 0 bases short, with 8 bases between. The V gene's germline CDR1 is SNHLY and CDR2 FYNNEI. The CDR3 sequence is CASSPRASGANVLTF. CDR3 in DNA: TGTGCCAGCAGTCCCAGGGCCTCTGGGGCCAACGTCCTGACTTTC.

This clone was seen a few times. CDR3 sequence (DNA): TGTGCCAGCGGGGACAGGGTATCCCGATACGAGCAGTACTTC. Its translation is CASGDRVSRYEQYF. This chain links TRBV6-6 with TRBJ2-7; 9 bases agree with TRBD1. The CDR3 is 14 residues long. CDR1 and CDR2 from the germline V gene are MNHNY and SVGAGI (reference sequence). Trimming removed 8 bases from V and 4 bases from J; junction bases left unmatched: 9.

There are a few counts of this clone. The V call is TRBV18, the J call TRBJ2-7, with 8 bases lining up with TRBD1. CDR3 length equals 14 residues. With 3 bases clipped from V and 5 bases from J, the junction kept 6 bases outside the gene matches. Germline V lookup: CDR1 KGHSH, CDR2 LQKENI. The CDR3 DNA reads as TGTGCCAGCTCACCGCGGGGACAGGACCACGAGCAGTACTTC. Translating it yields CASSPRGQDHEQYF.

The sample holds a few counts of this clone. This chain connects TRBV30 to TRBJ1-1; TRBD1 is a possible D gene (5 bases). CDR1 GTSNPN and CDR2 SVGIG come from the germline V gene (reference sequence). The CDR3 runs 15 residues. V was shortened by 2 bases and J by 1 base, with 14 bases between the two germline ends. CDR3 bases: TGTGCCTGGAGTCGCGGGGGGACTGGGAACACTGAAGCTTTCTTT. It specifies CAWSRGGTGNTEAFF.

This clone showed up just a few times. The V gene is TRBV6-1, the J gene TRBJ2-7; D is undetermined. Between the trimmed V and J ends, which lost 5 bases and 3 bases, there was a span of 8 bases. The CDR3 is 12 residues long. Germline V gives CDR1 MNHNS, CDR2 SASEGT. CDR3 sequence: CASSLTGYEQYF. In DNA form, the CDR3 reads TGTGCCAGCAGTCTGACGGGCTACGAGCAGTACTTC.

Only a few counts were recorded for this clone. This chain uses TRBV29-1 with TRBJ1-2; D remains unclear. V shed 2 bases and J shed 0 bases, with 10 bases lying between them. Germline V gene data show CDR1 as SQVTM and CDR2 as ANQGSEA. The CDR3 extends over 14 amino acids. The CDR3 is CSVERRLANYGYTF. The CDR3 bases are TGCAGCGTTGAACGGAGATTAGCTAACTATGGCTACACCTTC.

This clone was recorded a few times. The rearrangement links TRBV13 to TRBJ2-2; TRBD1 agrees at 7 bases. CDR1 is PRHDT, CDR2 FYEKMQ, per germline (reference sequence). Losses at the gene ends were 3 bases for V and 3 bases for J; bases not matched to a gene: 7. The CDR3 is made up of 16 amino acids. The DNA for the CDR3 is TGTGCCAGCAGCTTCGCTAGGGGGCCTCACACCGGGGAGCTGTTTTTT. Encoded protein: CASSFARGPHTGELFF.

This chain links TRBV13 with TRBJ1-1; D unclear. CDR3 length: 12 residues. V lost 4 bases to trimming and J lost 2 bases, with 5 bases between them. Germline V CDR1 and CDR2: PRHDT, FYEKMQ (reference sequence). The CDR3 region has the DNA TGTGCCAGCAGCTCCCATAACACTGAAGCTTTCTTT. As protein: CASSSHNTEAFF.

This clone appeared a few times. This chain uses TRBV2 with TRBJ2-3, with D perhaps matching TRBD1 (6 bases). Germline-derived CDR1 and CDR2 are SNHLY and FYNNEI. Trimming shortened V by 11 bases and J by 2 bases, and 11 bases separated the two germline ends. CDR3 length: 12 residues. CDR3 protein: CAGGQHTDTQYF. The CDR3, as DNA: TGTGCCGGTGGACAGCACACAGATACGCAGTATTTT.

This clone was seen only a few times. The rearrangement links TRBV27 to TRBJ1-1; D might be TRBD1 (5 bases). Trimming left V 6 bases short and J 1 base short, with 9 bases between. The CDR3 length is 13 residues. Germline CDR1 is MNHEY and CDR2 is SMNVEV (reference sequence). CDR3: CASRVQENTEAFF. CDR3 sequence (DNA): TGTGCCAGCAGGGTACAGGAGAACACTGAAGCTTTCTTT.

The rearrangement uses TRBV19 and TRBJ1-2; tentatively, D is TRBD1 (6 bases). CDR1 LNHDA and CDR2 SQIVND come from the germline V gene (reference sequence). This CDR3 is 13 amino acids long. V gave up 6 bases and J gave up 2 bases, with 10 bases separating them. The CDR3 DNA reads TGTGCCAGTAGAAATGACAGGAACTATGGCTACACCTTC. It translates to CASRNDRNYGYTF.

This clone turned up a few times. The genes are TRBV9 and TRBJ2-4, with TRBD1 identical over 9 bases. This CDR3 is 13 amino acids long. J was trimmed by 8 bases and V by 6 bases; bases with no gene match: 6. In germline, CDR1 is SGDLS, CDR2 YYNGEE. CDR3 nucleotide sequence: TGTGCCAGCATCCAAGACAGGGGGGACATTCAGTACTTC. Amino acid sequence: CASIQDRGDIQYF. Full variable domain (remainder filled in from reference TRBV9 and TRBJ2-4): DSGVTQTPKHLITATGQRVTLRCSPRSGDLSVYWYQQSLDQGLQFLIQYYNGEERAKGNILERFSAQQFPDLHSELNLSSLELGDSALYFCASIQDRGDIQYFGAGTRLSVL.

This sequence joins TRBV28 and TRBJ2-3; a weak D match, TRBD2 (6 bases). V was cut by 6 bases and J by 6 bases, with 10 bases left in between. CDR3 length equals 12 residues. Germline CDR1 reads MDHEN; CDR2 reads SYDVKM. CDR3 sequence reads: CASSSAGDTQYF. The CDR3 nucleotides read TGTGCCAGCAGCTCCGCGGGGGATACGCAGTATTTT.

V and J are TRBV20-1 and TRBJ1-1; D is ambiguous. The CDR3 has 11 residues. Per the germline V gene, CDR1 is DFQATT and CDR2 is SNEGSKA (reference sequence). V gave up 3 bases and J gave up 11 bases, with 13 bases separating them. The CDR3 region is CSASPYRGAFF. The CDR3 DNA reads TGCAGTGCTAGCCCGTACCGCGGGGCTTTCTTT.

This clone turned up a few times. J is TRBJ2-3 and V is TRBV29-1, with TRBD2 as a possible D gene (6 bases). Trimming stripped 4 bases from V and 1 base from J, with 12 bases between. This CDR3 spans 14 amino acids. Germline V lookup: CDR1 SQVTM, CDR2 ANQGSEA. The CDR3 spells CSVVVSGRTDTQYF. The CDR3 DNA sequence: TGCAGCGTTGTAGTTAGCGGACGCACAGATACGCAGTATTTT.

In its sample, this clone was seen a few times. This chain joins TRBV5-1 and TRBJ2-2; 10 bases fit TRBD2. V was clipped by 7 bases and J by 7 bases; unmatched bases: 7. CDR3 length: 14 amino acids. CDR1 SGHRS and CDR2 YFSETQ come from the germline V gene. The DNA of the CDR3 is TGCGCCAGCCGAAGGACTAGCGGAAACGGGGAGCTGTTTTTT. Its translation is CASRRTSGNGELFF.

This rearrangement joins TRBV28 to TRBJ1-2, with D unclear. V lost 6 bases and J 5 bases, leaving 10 bases between the germline ends. The V gene's germline CDR1 is MDHEN and CDR2 SYDVKM. The CDR3 extends over 12 amino acids. This chain's CDR3 is CASSPSVYGYTF. CDR3 in DNA: TGTGCCAGCAGCCCCTCTGTATATGGCTACACCTTC.